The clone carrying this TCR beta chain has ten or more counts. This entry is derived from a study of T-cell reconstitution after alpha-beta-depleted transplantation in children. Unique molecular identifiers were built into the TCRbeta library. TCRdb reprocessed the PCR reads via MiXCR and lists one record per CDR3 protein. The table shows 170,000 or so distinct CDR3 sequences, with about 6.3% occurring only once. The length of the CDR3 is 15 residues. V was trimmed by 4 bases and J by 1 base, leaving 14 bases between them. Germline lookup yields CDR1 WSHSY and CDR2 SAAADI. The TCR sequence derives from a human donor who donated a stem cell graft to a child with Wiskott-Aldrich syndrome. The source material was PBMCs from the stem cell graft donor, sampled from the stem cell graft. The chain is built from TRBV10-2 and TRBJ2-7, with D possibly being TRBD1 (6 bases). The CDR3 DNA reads TGCGCCAGCAGTGGTCCAGGGACATTATCCTACGAGCAGTACTTC. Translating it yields CASSGPGTLSYEQYF.